A single sample is the source of the 13 T cell receptor beta chains below, sequenced in a study of blood T cell repertoires in COVID-19. The protocol was immunoSEQ multiplex PCR, while the TCRdb copy is restricted to in-frame clones and leaves out a portion. The sample has roughly 290,000 clones, 90% seen once; the top ten hold about 1.7%. Specimen: PBMCs or T cells enriched from blood (not recorded which). The source of these receptors is a woman between 18 and 29 years old with acute COVID-19.

The chain couples TRBV3-1 (or the pseudogene TRBV3-2) to TRBJ2-7; 9 nucleotides match TRBD1. Trimming removed 2 bases from V and 4 bases from J; junction bases left unmatched: 18. CDR1 and CDR2 from the germline V gene are LGHDT and YNNKEL (reference sequence). The CDR3 covers 19 residues. CDR3 bases: TGTGCCAGCAGCCAAAAAGGTGATGGACAGGGGCTACTCAAGTACGAGCAGTACTTC. Translated: CASSQKGDGQGLLKYEQYF.

DNA for the CDR3: TGTGCCAGCAAAGGTAGGACACCGAACACTGAAGCTTTCTTT. This sequence encodes CASKGRTPNTEAFF. The chain carries TRBV2 and TRBJ1-1, with D tentatively TRBD1 (5 bases). Trimming left V 7 bases short and J 1 base short, with 13 bases between. CDR3 size: 14 residues. CDR1 and CDR2 (germline): SNHLY, FYNNEI.

Worth noting for this clone: Other nucleotide sequences from this sample produce the same CDR3. Written as DNA, the CDR3 is TGTGCCAGCAGCCAAGGAAGCGGGAGTCACGAGCAGTACTTC. It encodes CASSQGSGSHEQYF. The chain carries TRBV14 and TRBJ2-7, with 8 bases lining up with TRBD2. The CDR3 has 14 residues. V lost 1 base and J lost 5; bases outside the gene matches: 4. Germline V gene data show CDR1 as SGHDN and CDR2 as FVKESK.

By sample fraction, this clone is medium-sized. The V call is TRBV4-2, the J call TRBJ2-5; maybe TRBD2 (6 bases). From germline, CDR1 is LGHNA and CDR2 YNFKEQ. The CDR3 is 15 residues long. Trimming removed 0 bases at V and 2 bases at J, with 10 bases between. The CDR3 DNA is TGTGCCAGCAGCCAAGAGCGCGGGACTCAAGAGACCCAGTACTTC. It translates to CASSQERGTQETQYF.

The J gene is TRBJ1-5, the V gene TRBV27; TRBD1 is a possible D gene (6 bases). The germline V gene encodes CDR1 MNHEY and CDR2 SMNVEV (reference sequence). The length of the CDR3 is 15 residues. V was cut by 5 bases and J by 4 bases, with 15 bases left in between. The CDR3 coding sequence is TGTGCCAGCAGTCCAAATGTACAGGGAAATCAGCCCCAGCATTTT. This codes for CASSPNVQGNQPQHF.

The V gene is TRBV7-9, the J gene TRBJ2-5; D possibly corresponds to TRBD2 (5 bases). The V gene's germline CDR1 is SEHNR and CDR2 FQNEAQ (reference sequence). Between the trimmed V and J ends, which lost 4 bases and 4 bases, there was a span of 10 bases. This CDR3 spans 13 amino acids. This CDR3 reads CASSSVAGETQYF. DNA for the CDR3: TGTGCCAGCAGCTCGGTTGCGGGAGAGACCCAGTACTTC.

Concerning this clone: Other DNA variants within this sample encode the same CDR3. CDR3 in amino acids: CASSLSGGTDTQYF. DNA for the CDR3: TGTGCCAGCAGTTTATCCGGAGGCACAGATACGCAGTATTTT. V is TRBV28 and J is TRBJ2-3; D not resolved. The CDR3 is 14 residues long. The V end was cut by 1 base, the J end by 1 base, with 6 bases between. Germline values: CDR1 MDHEN, CDR2 SYDVKM.

This chain connects TRBV5-4 to TRBJ2-3, with 9 nucleotides matching TRBD2. This CDR3 has 15 amino acids. The J segment lost 5 bases and the V segment lost 3 bases, leaving 7 bases of the junction unmatched. Germline V gene data show CDR1 as SGHNT and CDR2 as YYREEE (reference sequence). CDR3 sequence reads: CASSSIAGVEDTQYF. The CDR3 coding sequence is TGTGCCAGCAGCTCTATAGCGGGAGTGGAAGATACGCAGTATTTT.

The J gene is TRBJ2-6, the V gene TRBV10-3; possible D gene TRBD1, 5 bases. The CDR3 consists of 15 residues. Trimming removed 7 bases at V and 0 bases at J, with 10 bases between. The germline CDR1 and CDR2 sequences are ENHRY and SYGVKD. The CDR3 sequence is CAITTAPSGANVLTF. CDR3 sequence (DNA): TGTGCCATCACGACAGCCCCCTCTGGGGCCAACGTCCTGACTTTC.

V and J are TRBV24-1 and TRBJ2-1; perhaps TRBD2 as D (6 bases). The V end lost 1 base, the J end lost 8 bases, and 20 bases lay between the germline ends. The CDR3 sequence is 17 residues long. The V gene's germline CDR1 is KGHDR and CDR2 SFDVKD. CDR3 sequence reads: CATSDLMGIGSRDEQFF. CDR3 nucleotide sequence: TGTGCCACCAGTGATTTAATGGGCATCGGGAGTCGGGATGAGCAGTTCTTC.

To note about this clone: Other DNA sequences in this sample translate to the same CDR3. This chain joins TRBV28 and TRBJ2-1; D ambiguous. V was shortened by 1 base and J by 5 bases, with 9 bases between the two germline ends. This CDR3 is built from 14 residues. Germline CDR1 MDHEN, CDR2 SYDVKM. CDR3 sequence reads: CASSLLGGNNEQFF. The DNA of the CDR3 is TGTGCCAGCAGTTTATTAGGCGGCAACAATGAGCAGTTCTTC.

The chain uses TRBV7-8 and TRBJ2-1; possibly TRBD2 for D (5 bases). Per the germline V gene, CDR1 is SGHVS and CDR2 is FQNEAQ. V gave up 5 bases and J gave up 12 bases, with 23 bases separating them. This CDR3 is 15 amino acids long. CDR3 in amino acids: CASSLRESGRPGQFF. The CDR3 nucleotides are TGTGCCAGCAGCCTACGAGAGAGCGGCCGCCCTGGGCAGTTCTTC.

The V call is TRBV12-3 or TRBV12-4, the J call TRBJ1-5, with D hard to call. This CDR3 region has 12 residues. V lost 6 bases and J lost 11, with 14 bases in between. This CDR3 reads CASSSRSSAQHF. The CDR3 nucleotides are TGTGCCAGCAGCTCCCGTTCTTCGGCCCAGCATTTT.